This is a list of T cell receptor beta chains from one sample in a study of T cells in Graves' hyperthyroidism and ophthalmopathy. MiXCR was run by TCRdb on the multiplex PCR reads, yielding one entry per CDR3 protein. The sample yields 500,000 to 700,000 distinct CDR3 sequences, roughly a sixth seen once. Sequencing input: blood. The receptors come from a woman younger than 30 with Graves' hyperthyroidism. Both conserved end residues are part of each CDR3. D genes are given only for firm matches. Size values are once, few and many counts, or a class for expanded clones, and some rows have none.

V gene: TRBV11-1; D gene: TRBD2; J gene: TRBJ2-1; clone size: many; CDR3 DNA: TGTGCCAGCAGCCCCGAGGGCGCGGGAGGGTTCGATGAGCAGTTCTTC; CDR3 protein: CASSPEGAGGFDEQFF
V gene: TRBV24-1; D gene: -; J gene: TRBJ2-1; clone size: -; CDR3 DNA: TGTGCCACCAGTGATACCGGGAAATTCTACAATGAGCAGTTCTTC; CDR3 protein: CATSDTGKFYNEQFF
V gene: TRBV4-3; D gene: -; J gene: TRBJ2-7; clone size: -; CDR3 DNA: TGCGCCAGCAGCCAAGCCGAGCGGAGCCCCTACGAGCAGTACTTC; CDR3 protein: CASSQAERSPYEQYF
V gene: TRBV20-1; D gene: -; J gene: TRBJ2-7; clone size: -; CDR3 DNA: TGCAGTGCTAGAGAGGATCAGTTCTCCTACGAGCAGTACTTC; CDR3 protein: CSAREDQFSYEQYF
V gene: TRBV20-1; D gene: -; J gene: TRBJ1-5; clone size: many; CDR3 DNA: TGCAGTGCTAGATTTTCGGGGAATCAGCCCCAGCATTTT; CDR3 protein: CSARFSGNQPQHF
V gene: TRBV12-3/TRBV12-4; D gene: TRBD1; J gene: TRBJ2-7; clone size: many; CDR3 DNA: TGTGCCAGCAGTCACCCGGGACAGGGGTGGTACGAGCAGTACTTC; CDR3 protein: CASSHPGQGWYEQYF
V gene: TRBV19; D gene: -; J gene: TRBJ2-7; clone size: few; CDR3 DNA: TGTGCCAGTAGTATCGCCGGGAGCTCCTACGAGCAGTACTTC; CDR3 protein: CASSIAGSSYEQYF
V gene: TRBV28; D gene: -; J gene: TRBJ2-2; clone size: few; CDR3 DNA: TGTGCCAGCAGTGTTTCCACCGGGGAGCTGTTTTTT; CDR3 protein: CASSVSTGELFF
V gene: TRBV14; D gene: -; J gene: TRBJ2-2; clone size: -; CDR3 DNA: TGTGCCAGCAGCCAAGATGAGACTTGGAGGAACACCGGGGAGCTGTTTTTT; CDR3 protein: CASSQDETWRNTGELFF
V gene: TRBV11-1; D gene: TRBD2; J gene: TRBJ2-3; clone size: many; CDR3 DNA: TGTGCCAGCAGCAGTATTGGGGGGGTCACAGATACGCAGTATTTT; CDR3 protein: CASSSIGGVTDTQYF
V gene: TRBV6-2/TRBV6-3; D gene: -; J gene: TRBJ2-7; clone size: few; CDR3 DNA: TGTGCCAGCAGTTACGTCAGGGGTGAGCAGTACTTC; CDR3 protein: CASSYVRGEQYF
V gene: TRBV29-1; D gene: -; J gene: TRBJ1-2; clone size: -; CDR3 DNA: TGCAGCGTTGCAGCGGACGGCTACACCTTC; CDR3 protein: CSVAADGYTF
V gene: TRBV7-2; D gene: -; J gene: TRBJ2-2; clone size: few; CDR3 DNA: TGTGCCAGCAGCTTAGCGCTTGTTATCGGGGAGCTGTTTTTT; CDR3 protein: CASSLALVIGELFF
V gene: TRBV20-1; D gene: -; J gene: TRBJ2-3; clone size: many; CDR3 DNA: TGCAGTCAAGAACAGCCGGCTAGCACAGATACGCAGTATTTT; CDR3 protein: CSQEQPASTDTQYF
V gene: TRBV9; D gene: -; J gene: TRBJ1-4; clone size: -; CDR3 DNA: TGTGCCAGCAGCGTAGATCCGGACGTTAATGAAAAACTGTTTTTT; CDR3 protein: CASSVDPDVNEKLFF